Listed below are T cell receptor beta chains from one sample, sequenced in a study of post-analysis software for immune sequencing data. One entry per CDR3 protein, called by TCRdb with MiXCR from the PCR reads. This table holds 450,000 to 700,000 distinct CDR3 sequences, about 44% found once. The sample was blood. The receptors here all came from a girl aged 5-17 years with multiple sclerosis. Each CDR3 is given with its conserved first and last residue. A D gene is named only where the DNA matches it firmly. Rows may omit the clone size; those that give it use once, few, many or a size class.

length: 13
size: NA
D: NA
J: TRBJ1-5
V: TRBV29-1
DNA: TGCAGCGTTGGGCGCGGGGGCGATCAGCCCCAGCATTTT
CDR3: CSVGRGGDQPQHF

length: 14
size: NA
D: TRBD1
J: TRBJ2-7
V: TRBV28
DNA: TGTGCCAGCAGGCCCGGGACAGGGGTCAACGAGCAGTACTTC
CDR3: CASRPGTGVNEQYF

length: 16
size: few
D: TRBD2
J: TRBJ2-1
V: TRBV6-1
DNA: TGTGCCAGCAGTGAGCAGGTGGCTAGCGGGTACAATGAGCAGTTCTTC
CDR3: CASSEQVASGYNEQFF

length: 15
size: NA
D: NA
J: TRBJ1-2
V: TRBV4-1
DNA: TGCGCCAGCAGCCGTTTTACGGGGCAGGGACGGAGCTACACCTTC
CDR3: CASSRFTGQGRSYTF

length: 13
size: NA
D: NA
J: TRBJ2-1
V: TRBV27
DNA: TGTGCCAGCGGAGAGGGGATCGGAAATGAGCAGTTCTTC
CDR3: CASGEGIGNEQFF

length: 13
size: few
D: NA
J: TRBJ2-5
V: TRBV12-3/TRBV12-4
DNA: TGTGCCAGCAGTTTACAAGGCCTGCAGACCCAGTACTTC
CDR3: CASSLQGLQTQYF

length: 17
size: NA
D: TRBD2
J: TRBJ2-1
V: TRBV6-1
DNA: TGTGCCAGCAGGCGCGCCCGTGAGCGGGGGTTTTACAATGAGCAGTTCTTC
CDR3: CASRRARERGFYNEQFF

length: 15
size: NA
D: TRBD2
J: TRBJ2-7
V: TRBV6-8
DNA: TGTGCCAGCAGCCAACGGCGGGAGGGATGGAGCGAGCAGTACTTC
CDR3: CASSQRREGWSEQYF

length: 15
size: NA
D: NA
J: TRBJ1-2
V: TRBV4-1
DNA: TGCGCCAGCAGCCAAGATCGTAACAGGAACTATGGCTACACCTTC
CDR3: CASSQDRNRNYGYTF

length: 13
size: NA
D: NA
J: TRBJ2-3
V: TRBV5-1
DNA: TGCGCCAGCAGCAAGGACAAATTAGATACGCAGTATTTT
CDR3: CASSKDKLDTQYF

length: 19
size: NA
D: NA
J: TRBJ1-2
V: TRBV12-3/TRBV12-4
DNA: TGTGCCAGCAGAACAGTTTCCACACAGGGCCCGCTTTCCAACTATGGCTACACCTTC
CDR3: CASRTVSTQGPLSNYGYTF

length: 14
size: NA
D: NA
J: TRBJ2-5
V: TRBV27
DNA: TGTGCCAGCAGTTCCTCCGGGACCAGCAATGAGCAGTACTTC
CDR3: CASSSSGTSNEQYF

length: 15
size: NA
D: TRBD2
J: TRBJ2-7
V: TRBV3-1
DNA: TGTGCCAGCAGCCAAAAAGCGGGAGGGTCCTACGAGCAGTACTTC
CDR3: CASSQKAGGSYEQYF

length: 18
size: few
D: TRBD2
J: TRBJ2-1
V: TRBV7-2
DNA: TGTGCCAGCAGCTACCACCTCCGGGGGGGCGGCACCTACAATGAGCAGTTCTTC
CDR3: CASSYHLRGGGTYNEQFF

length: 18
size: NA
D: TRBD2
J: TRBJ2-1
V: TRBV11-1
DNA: TGTGCCAGCAGCTTTGCTTTAGCGGGGGGGCAGGTCTACAATGAGCAGTTCTTC
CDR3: CASSFALAGGQVYNEQFF

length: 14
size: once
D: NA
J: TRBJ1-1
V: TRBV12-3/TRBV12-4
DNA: TGTGCCAGCACTCCGGACCCGATGAACACTGAAGCTTTCTTT
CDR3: CASTPDPMNTEAFF

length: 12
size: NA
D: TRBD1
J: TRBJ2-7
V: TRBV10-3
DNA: TGTGCCATACAGGGGGCGAAGGACGAGCAGTACTTC
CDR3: CAIQGAKDEQYF